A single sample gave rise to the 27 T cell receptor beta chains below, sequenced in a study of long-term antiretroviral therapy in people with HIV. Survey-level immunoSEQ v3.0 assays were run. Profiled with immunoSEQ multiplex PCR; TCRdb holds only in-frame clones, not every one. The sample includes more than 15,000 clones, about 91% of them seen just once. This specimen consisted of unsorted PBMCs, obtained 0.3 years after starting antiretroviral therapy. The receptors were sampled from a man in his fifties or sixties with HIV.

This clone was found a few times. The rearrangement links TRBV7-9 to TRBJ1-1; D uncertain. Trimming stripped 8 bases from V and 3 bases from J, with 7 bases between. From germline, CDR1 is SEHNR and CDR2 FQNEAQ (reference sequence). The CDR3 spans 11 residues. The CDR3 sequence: CASGLYTEAFF. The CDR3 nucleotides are TGTGCCAGCGGGCTATACACTGAAGCTTTCTTT. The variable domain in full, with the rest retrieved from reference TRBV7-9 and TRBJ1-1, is DTGVSQNPRHKITKRGQNVTFRCDPISEHNRLYWYRQTLGQGPEFLTYFQNEAQLEKSRLLSDRFSAERPKGSFSTLEIQRTEQGDSAMYLCASGLYTEAFFGQGTRLTVV.

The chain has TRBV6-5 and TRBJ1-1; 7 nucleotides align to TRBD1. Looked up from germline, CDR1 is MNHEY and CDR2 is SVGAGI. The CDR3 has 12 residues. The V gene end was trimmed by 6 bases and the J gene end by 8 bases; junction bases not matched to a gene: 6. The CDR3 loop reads CASRTGTEEAFF. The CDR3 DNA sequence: TGTGCCAGCAGAACCGGGACAGAAGAAGCTTTCTTT.

Here the CDR3 reads CASSFDTGGLEQYF. CDR3 coding DNA: TGCGCCAGCAGCTTTGACACCGGGGGACTCGAGCAGTACTTC. V usage is TRBV5-1 and J usage is TRBJ2-7; D is possibly TRBD2 (6 bases). The germline V and J ends were trimmed by 2 bases and 6 bases, with 15 bases remaining between them. There are 14 residues in the CDR3. Germline loops: CDR1 SGHRS, CDR2 YFSETQ.

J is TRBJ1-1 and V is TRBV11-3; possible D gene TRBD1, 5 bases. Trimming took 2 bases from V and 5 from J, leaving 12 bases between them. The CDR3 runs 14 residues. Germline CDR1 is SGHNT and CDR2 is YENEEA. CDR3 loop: CASSLLSRETEAFF. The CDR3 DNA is TGTGCCAGCAGCTTATTGAGCAGGGAAACTGAAGCTTTCTTT. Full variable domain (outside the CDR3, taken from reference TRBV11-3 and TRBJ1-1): EAGVVQSPRYKIIEKKQPVAFWCNPISGHNTLYWYLQNLGQGPELLIRYENEEAVDDSQLPKDRFSAERLKGVDSTLKIQPAELGDSAVYLCASSLLSRETEAFFGQGTRLTVV.

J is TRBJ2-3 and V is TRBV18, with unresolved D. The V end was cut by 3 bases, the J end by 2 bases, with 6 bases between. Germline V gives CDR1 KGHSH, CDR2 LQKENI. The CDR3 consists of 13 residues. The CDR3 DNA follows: TGTGCCAGCTCACCCCCAGCCACAGATACGCAGTATTTT. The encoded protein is CASSPPATDTQYF.

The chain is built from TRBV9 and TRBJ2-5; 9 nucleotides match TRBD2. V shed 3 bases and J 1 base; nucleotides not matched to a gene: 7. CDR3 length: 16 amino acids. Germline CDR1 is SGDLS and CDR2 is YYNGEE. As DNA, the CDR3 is TGTGCCAGCAGCGCAGGGACTAGCTGGGCCCAAGAGACCCAGTACTTC. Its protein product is CASSAGTSWAQETQYF.

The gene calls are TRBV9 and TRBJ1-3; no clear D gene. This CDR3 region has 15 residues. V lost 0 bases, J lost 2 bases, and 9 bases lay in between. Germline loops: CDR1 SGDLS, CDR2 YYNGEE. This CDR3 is CASSVEGFTGNTIYF. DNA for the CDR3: TGTGCCAGCAGCGTAGAAGGGTTTACTGGAAACACCATATATTTT.

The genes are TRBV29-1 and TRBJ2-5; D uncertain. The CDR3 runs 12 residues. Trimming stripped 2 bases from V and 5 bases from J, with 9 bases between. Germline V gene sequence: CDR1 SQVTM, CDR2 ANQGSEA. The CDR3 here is CSVEPSRETQYF. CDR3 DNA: TGCAGCGTTGAACCCTCCCGGGAGACCCAGTACTTC. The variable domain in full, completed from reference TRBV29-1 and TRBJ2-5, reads SAVISQKPSRDICQRGTSLTIQCQVDSQVTMMFWYRQQPGQSLTLIATANQGSEATYESGFVIDKFPISRPNLTFSTLTVSNMSPEDSSIYLCSVEPSRETQYFGPGTRLLVL.

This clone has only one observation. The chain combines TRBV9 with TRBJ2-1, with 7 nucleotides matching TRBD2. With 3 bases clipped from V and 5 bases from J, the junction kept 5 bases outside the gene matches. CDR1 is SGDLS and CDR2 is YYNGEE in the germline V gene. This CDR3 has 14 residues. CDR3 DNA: TGTGCCAGCAGCGGGGCTAGCGGACACAATGAGCAGTTCTTC. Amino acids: CASSGASGHNEQFF.

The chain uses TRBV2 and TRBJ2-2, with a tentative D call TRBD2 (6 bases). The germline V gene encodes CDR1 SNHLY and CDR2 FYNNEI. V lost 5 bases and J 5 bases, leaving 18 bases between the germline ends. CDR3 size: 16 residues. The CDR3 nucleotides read TGTGCCAGCAGTTTAATCGGGAGTAGAGGGACCGGGGAGCTGTTTTTT. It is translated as CASSLIGSRGTGELFF.

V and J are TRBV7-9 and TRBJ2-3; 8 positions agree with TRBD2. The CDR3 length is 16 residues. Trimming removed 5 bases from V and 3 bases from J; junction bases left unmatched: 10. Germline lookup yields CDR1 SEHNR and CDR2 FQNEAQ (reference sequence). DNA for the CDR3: TGTGCCAGCAGCCCTATTCGCCTAGCGGGTACAGATACGCAGTATTTT. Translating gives CASSPIRLAGTDTQYF.

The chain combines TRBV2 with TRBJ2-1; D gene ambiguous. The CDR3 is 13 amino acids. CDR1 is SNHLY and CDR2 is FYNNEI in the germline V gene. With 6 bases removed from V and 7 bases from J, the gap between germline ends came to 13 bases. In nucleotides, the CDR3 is TGTGCCAGCAGGGACCATCCGGCGAATGAGCAGTTCTTC. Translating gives CASRDHPANEQFF.

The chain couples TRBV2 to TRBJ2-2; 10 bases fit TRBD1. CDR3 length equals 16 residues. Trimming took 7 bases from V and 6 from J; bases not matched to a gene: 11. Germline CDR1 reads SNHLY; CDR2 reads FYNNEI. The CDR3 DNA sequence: TGTGCCAGCACCCGGAGAGGGACAGGGGTTCCCGGGGAGCTGTTTTTT. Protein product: CASTRRGTGVPGELFF.

CDR3 region: CAWTGYETQYF. Here the CDR3 DNA reads TGTGCCTGGACAGGGTACGAGACCCAGTACTTC. The chain combines TRBV30 with TRBJ2-5; D is perhaps TRBD1 (5 bases). V lost 4 bases, J lost 5 bases, and 8 bases lay in between. CDR3 length: 11 amino acids. CDR1 GTSNPN and CDR2 SVGIG come from the germline V gene (reference sequence).

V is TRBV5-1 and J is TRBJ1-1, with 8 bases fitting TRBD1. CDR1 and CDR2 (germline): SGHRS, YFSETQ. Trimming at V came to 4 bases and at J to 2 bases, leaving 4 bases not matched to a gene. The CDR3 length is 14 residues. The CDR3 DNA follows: TGCGCCAGCAGCGGACAGGGTGGTAACACTGAAGCTTTCTTT. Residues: CASSGQGGNTEAFF.

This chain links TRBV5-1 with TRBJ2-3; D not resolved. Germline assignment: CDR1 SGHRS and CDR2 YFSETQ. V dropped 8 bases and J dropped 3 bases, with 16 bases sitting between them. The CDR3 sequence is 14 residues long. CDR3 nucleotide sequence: TGCGCCAGTTCATCATTTCTAGGAACAGATACGCAGTATTTT. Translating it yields CASSSFLGTDTQYF.

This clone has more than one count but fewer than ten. CDR3 amino acids: CASASGMRGSPLHF. CDR3 DNA: TGTGCCAGCGCGTCCGGGATGCGCGGTTCACCCCTCCACTTT. This sequence joins TRBV2 and TRBJ1-6; D remains unclear. Germline lookup yields CDR1 SNHLY and CDR2 FYNNEI. V gave up 8 bases and J gave up 9 bases, with 17 bases separating them. The CDR3 consists of 14 residues.

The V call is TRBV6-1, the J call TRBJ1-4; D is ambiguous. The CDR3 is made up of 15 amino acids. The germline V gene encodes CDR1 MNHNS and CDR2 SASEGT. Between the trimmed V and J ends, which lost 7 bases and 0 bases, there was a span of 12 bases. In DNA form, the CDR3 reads TGTGCCAGCACGAGGGCTGCATCAACTAATGAAAAACTGTTTTTT. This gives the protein CASTRAASTNEKLFF.

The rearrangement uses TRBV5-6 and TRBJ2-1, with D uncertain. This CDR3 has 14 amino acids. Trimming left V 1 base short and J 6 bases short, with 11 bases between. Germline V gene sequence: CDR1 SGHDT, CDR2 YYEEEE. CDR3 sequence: CASSLRSPPNEQFF. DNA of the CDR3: TGTGCCAGCAGCTTGAGGAGCCCCCCCAATGAGCAGTTCTTC. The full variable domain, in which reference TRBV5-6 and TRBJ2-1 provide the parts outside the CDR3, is DAGVTQSPTHLIKTRGQQVTLRCSPKSGHDTVSWYQQALGQGPQFIFQYYEEEERQRGNFPDRFSGHQFPNYSSELNVNALLLGDSALYLCASSLRSPPNEQFFGPGTRLTVL.

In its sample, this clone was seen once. The CDR3 DNA sequence: TGTGCCAGCTCACATGGTTCTGGGGCCAACGTCCTGACTTTC. It encodes CASSHGSGANVLTF. The chain couples TRBV5-4 to TRBJ2-6; D unresolved. CDR1 and CDR2 from the germline V gene are SGHNT and YYREEE (reference sequence). This CDR3 has 14 residues. V was trimmed by 7 bases and J by 1 base, leaving 9 bases between them.

The CDR3 DNA reads as TGTGCCTGGAGTTCATGGGACGAGCAGTACTTC. Amino acids: CAWSSWDEQYF. The chain joins TRBV30 to TRBJ2-7; D is undetermined. The germline gives CDR1 GTSNPN, CDR2 SVGIG (reference sequence). The CDR3 runs 11 residues. V lost 2 bases and J lost 5, with 7 bases in between.

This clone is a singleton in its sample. The CDR3 DNA reads as TGTGCCAGCAACGGAGGAGGGGTGGGCACAGATACGCAGTATTTT. The encoded protein is CASNGGGVGTDTQYF. The rearrangement links TRBV6-5 to TRBJ2-3, with D perhaps matching TRBD2 (6 bases). V dropped 7 bases and J dropped 1 base, with 15 bases sitting between them. The germline gives CDR1 MNHEY, CDR2 SVGAGI. The CDR3 is 15 amino acids.

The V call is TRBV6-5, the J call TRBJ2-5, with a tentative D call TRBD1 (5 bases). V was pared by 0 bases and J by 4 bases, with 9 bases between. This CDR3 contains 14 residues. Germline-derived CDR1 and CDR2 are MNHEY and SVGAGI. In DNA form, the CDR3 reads TGTGCCAGCAGTTACTCGGGGCTGGTAGAGACCCAGTACTTC. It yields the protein CASSYSGLVETQYF.

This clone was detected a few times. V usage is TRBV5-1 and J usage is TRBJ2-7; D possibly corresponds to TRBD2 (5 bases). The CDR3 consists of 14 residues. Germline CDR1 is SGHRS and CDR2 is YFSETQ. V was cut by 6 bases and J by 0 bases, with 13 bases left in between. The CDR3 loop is CASTFGLSSYEQYF. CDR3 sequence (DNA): TGCGCCAGCACCTTCGGACTGAGCTCCTACGAGCAGTACTTC.

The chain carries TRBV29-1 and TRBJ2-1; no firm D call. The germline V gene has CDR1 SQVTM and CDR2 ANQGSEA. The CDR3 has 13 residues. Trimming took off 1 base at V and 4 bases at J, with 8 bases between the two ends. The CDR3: CSVEVSQYNEQFF. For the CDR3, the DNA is TGCAGCGTTGAAGTATCACAGTACAATGAGCAGTTCTTC.

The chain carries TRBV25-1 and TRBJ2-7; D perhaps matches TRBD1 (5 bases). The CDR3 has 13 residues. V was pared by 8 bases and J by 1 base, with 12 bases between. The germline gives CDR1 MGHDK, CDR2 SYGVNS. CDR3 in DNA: TGTGCCAGCTCTCTGGCAGGGTCCTACGAGCAGTACTTC. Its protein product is CASSLAGSYEQYF.

CDR3 protein: CASSPFGGGTDTQYF. As DNA, the CDR3 is TGTGCCAGCAGCCCCTTCGGTGGGGGGACAGATACGCAGTATTTT. This chain connects TRBV7-3 to TRBJ2-3, with D possibly being TRBD2 (6 bases). Germline V gene data show CDR1 as SGHTA and CDR2 as FQGTGA. The V end was cut by 5 bases, the J end by 3 bases, with 15 bases between. The length of the CDR3 is 15 residues.